The rows below give T cell receptor beta chains drawn from one sample of a study of blood T cells in healthy people across ages. TCRdb redid the calling of the 5' RACE reads with MiXCR, one entry per CDR3 protein. The sample lists 450,000 to 600,000 distinct CDR3 sequences, approximately 26% occurring once. These data also featured in a second study, about T cells of mothers and their children.

The sample comprised blood. The receptors were gathered from a boy younger than 10 in good health. Each CDR3 is given with its conserved first and last residue. Some rows have no size entry. The others give once, few or many, or a class for an expanded clone.

cdr3_aa v_call clone_size j_call
CSVFPGQDGETQYF TRBV20-1 - TRBJ2-5
CASTSIEETQYF TRBV3-1 few TRBJ2-5
CASSPRGGRMSGELFF TRBV4-3 few TRBJ2-2
CSVEDWRREETQYF TRBV29-1 few TRBJ2-5
CASSSNLGTGGITDTQYF TRBV28 - TRBJ2-3
CASSPSGVGSYGYTF TRBV3-1 - TRBJ1-2
CASSLDFSYGYTF TRBV5-1 few TRBJ1-2
CAISEGRSGLGEQYF TRBV10-3 - TRBJ2-7
CAISEPRESETQYF TRBV10-3 - TRBJ2-5
CSASMTHEQFF TRBV20-1 few TRBJ2-1
CSAREPDRAAEAFF TRBV20-1 - TRBJ1-1
CASSLVRAYGYTF TRBV5-1 few TRBJ1-2
CASSLLDREKLFF TRBV7-9 - TRBJ1-4
CSARGASGWWTQYF TRBV20-1 - -
CASNSAVYSSYEQYF TRBV6-2/TRBV6-3 - -
CASSQDRATGTETGELFF TRBV4-2 few TRBJ2-2
CSASWGSGIRETQYF TRBV20-1 - TRBJ2-5
CASSTSDSAGYTF TRBV4-2 - TRBJ1-2
CASSLTGQGYDGYTF TRBV5-1 once TRBJ1-2
CASSISHEQYF TRBV13 - TRBJ2-7
CASMEPNTEAFF TRBV19 few TRBJ1-1
CASSLVYNEQFF TRBV7-9 many TRBJ2-1
CASRTSGPTRAQYF TRBV6-5 many TRBJ2-5
CASRPGIYEQYF TRBV27 many TRBJ2-7
CASSLATGVNNEQFF TRBV12-3/TRBV12-4 few TRBJ2-1
CASIGGDSYEQYF TRBV12-3/TRBV12-4 few TRBJ2-7
CSVRKSGGPYTEAFF TRBV29-1 few TRBJ1-1
CASSERGTWQSNQPQHF TRBV6-1 few TRBJ1-5
CASSLLAGGTEAFF TRBV12-3/TRBV12-4 - TRBJ1-1
CASSLEGTLVATGELFF TRBV7-8 few TRBJ2-2
CSVPGVYGYTF TRBV20-1 - TRBJ1-2
CASSEYAGGKDGEPFF TRBV25-1 - TRBJ2-2